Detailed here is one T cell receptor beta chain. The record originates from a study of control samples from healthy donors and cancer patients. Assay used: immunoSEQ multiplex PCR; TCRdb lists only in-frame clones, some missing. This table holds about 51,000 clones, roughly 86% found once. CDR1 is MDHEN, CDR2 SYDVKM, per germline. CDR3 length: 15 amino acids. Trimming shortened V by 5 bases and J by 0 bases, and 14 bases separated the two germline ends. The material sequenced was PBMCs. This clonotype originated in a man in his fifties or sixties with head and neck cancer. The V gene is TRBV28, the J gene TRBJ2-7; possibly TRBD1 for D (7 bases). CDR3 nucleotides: TGTGCCAGCAGTCCCAGGCAGGGGGGCTCCTACGAGCAGTACTTC. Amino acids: CASSPRQGGSYEQYF.